One and the same sample provided the 31 T cell receptor beta chains below, sequenced in a study of cytomegalovirus exposure and HLA in healthy donors. It was with 60 Vbeta and 13 Jbeta primers that the PCR ran. Assay used: immunoSEQ multiplex PCR; TCRdb lists only in-frame clones, some missing. Counted here are some 140,000 clones, 65% to 80% occurring once; the ten biggest clones make up approximately 1.3%. The specimen was PBMCs. These receptors all come from a male donor in good health and CMV-seropositive.

V and J are TRBV9 and TRBJ2-7; a weak D match, TRBD2 (6 bases). Between the trimmed V and J ends, which lost 2 bases and 3 bases, there was a span of 15 bases. The CDR3 runs to 15 residues. Germline values: CDR1 SGDLS, CDR2 YYNGEE. The CDR3 loop reads CASSVGGPAGYEQYF. CDR3 in DNA: TGTGCCAGCAGCGTGGGAGGACCCGCCGGCTACGAGCAGTACTTC. Full variable domain (missing parts from reference TRBV9 and TRBJ2-7): DSGVTQTPKHLITATGQRVTLRCSPRSGDLSVYWYQQSLDQGLQFLIQYYNGEERAKGNILERFSAQQFPDLHSELNLSSLELGDSALYFCASSVGGPAGYEQYFGPGTRLTVT.

The sample holds one count of this clone. V usage is TRBV9 and J usage is TRBJ2-1; TRBD2 matches at 7 bases. Trimming took 0 bases from V and 8 from J; bases not matched to a gene: 8. From germline, CDR1 is SGDLS and CDR2 YYNGEE. The CDR3 is 15 residues long. CDR3 nucleotide sequence: TGTGCCAGCAGCGTAGGGGGCGGGAGTTTCGATGAGCAGTTCTTC. Encoded protein: CASSVGGGSFDEQFF.

The chain joins TRBV25-1 to TRBJ2-1, with 9 bases that match TRBD2. This CDR3 has 15 amino acids. V shed 7 bases and J 4 bases; nucleotides not matched to a gene: 8. Per germline, CDR1 MGHDK and CDR2 SYGVNS. The CDR3 reads CASTKTGLAYNEQFF. The CDR3 nucleotides read TGTGCCAGCACCAAGACGGGACTAGCATACAATGAGCAGTTCTTC.

The chain employs TRBV4-1 and TRBJ2-1; weak D call: TRBD1 (7 bases). Germline V gene lookup returns CDR1 MGHRA and CDR2 YSYEKL. The CDR3 covers 15 residues. Deletions cut 4 bases from V and 8 bases from J, with 18 bases between. The chain's CDR3 is CASSPEGAGTHEQFF. CDR3 bases: TGCGCCAGCAGCCCGGAGGGGGCAGGGACCCATGAGCAGTTCTTC.

This clone was observed once. V gene TRBV11-2 combines with J gene TRBJ1-3; TRBD1 is a possible D gene (5 bases). Germline values: CDR1 SGHAT, CDR2 FQNNGV. The CDR3 spans 18 residues. V lost 5 bases, J lost 1 base, and 21 bases lay in between. This chain's CDR3 is CASSPTGMGGRSGNTIYF. Written as DNA, the CDR3 is TGTGCCAGCAGCCCCACCGGGATGGGGGGTCGATCTGGAAACACCATATATTTT.

CDR3 DNA: TGTGCCAGCAGCCCCTCTAGCGGGAGTGGGGAGCAGTACTTC. Its translation: CASSPSSGSGEQYF. The chain recombines TRBV7-3 with TRBJ2-7; the match to TRBD2 covers 10 bases. This CDR3 region has 14 residues. Losses at the gene ends were 5 bases for V and 7 bases for J; bases not matched to a gene: 8. Per the germline V gene, CDR1 is SGHTA and CDR2 is FQGTGA.

The chain uses TRBV6-6 and TRBJ1-1; the D is unclear. CDR3 size: 14 residues. Trimming took off 3 bases at V and 3 bases at J, with 11 bases between the two ends. From germline, CDR1 is MNHNY and CDR2 SVGAGI (reference sequence). CDR3 sequence: CASSYEAMDTEAFF. In DNA, the CDR3 is TGTGCCAGCAGTTATGAGGCAATGGACACTGAAGCTTTCTTT.

V usage is TRBV18 and J usage is TRBJ1-1, with 10 bases fitting TRBD1. This CDR3 is built from 14 residues. With 2 bases clipped from V and 4 bases from J, the junction kept 1 base outside the gene matches. The V gene's germline CDR1 is KGHSH and CDR2 LQKENI. The CDR3 here is CASSPRDRGTEAFF. CDR3 nucleotides: TGTGCCAGCTCACCAAGGGACAGGGGCACTGAAGCTTTCTTT.

The chain has TRBV5-1 and TRBJ2-3, with 12 nucleotides matching TRBD2. This CDR3 is built from 15 residues. After removal of 0 bases from V and 4 bases from J, the junction contained 0 bases not matched to a gene. CDR1 and CDR2 from the germline V gene are SGHRS and YFSETQ. CDR3 loop: CASSLASGGADTQYF. In DNA form, the CDR3 reads TGCGCCAGCAGCTTGGCTAGCGGGGGGGCAGATACGCAGTATTTT.

This clone was counted only a few times. V and J are TRBV30 and TRBJ1-2; D possibly corresponds to TRBD1 (5 bases). The CDR3 has 14 amino acids. Germline V gene sequence: CDR1 GTSNPN, CDR2 SVGIG (reference sequence). The germline V and J ends were trimmed by 0 bases and 8 bases, with 16 bases remaining between them. The CDR3 nucleotides are TGTGCCTGGAGTGTAAGGCAGGCAGGGTACGGCTACACCTTC. Amino acid sequence: CAWSVRQAGYGYTF.

The gene calls are TRBV6-1 and TRBJ2-5, with a tentative D call TRBD1 (6 bases). This CDR3 has 13 residues. Trimming shortened V by 5 bases and J by 2 bases, and 9 bases separated the two germline ends. Germline V lookup: CDR1 MNHNS, CDR2 SASEGT. In DNA form, the CDR3 reads TGTGCCAGCAGTAGAACAGGGCAAGAGACCCAGTACTTC. Translating it yields CASSRTGQETQYF.

The table lists this clone with a count of one. A read error may produce the germline difference seen at one junction end. The V and J genes are TRBV4-2 and TRBJ2-3; possible D gene TRBD1, 6 bases. The CDR3 covers 15 residues. The germline V gene encodes CDR1 LGHNA and CDR2 YNFKEQ. This CDR3 reads CASSEEDRATDTQYF. The DNA for the CDR3 is TGTGCCAGCAGCGAAGAGGACAGAGCCACAGATACGCAGTATTTT.

V usage is TRBV18 and J usage is TRBJ1-2, with no clear D. The CDR3 length is 12 residues. Trimming left V 6 bases short and J 0 bases short, with 5 bases between. Germline lookup yields CDR1 KGHSH and CDR2 LQKENI. CDR3 coding DNA: TGTGCCAGCTCGAGAACTAACTATGGCTACACCTTC. Its protein is CASSRTNYGYTF.

CDR3 amino acids: CASSPDYLSTDTQYF. CDR3 nucleotides: TGTGCCAGCTCACCGGACTATCTATCTACAGATACGCAGTATTTT. The V and J genes are TRBV18 and TRBJ2-3; D perhaps matches TRBD2 (6 bases). Germline CDR1 KGHSH, CDR2 LQKENI. The V end lost 3 bases, the J end lost 3 bases, and 13 bases lay between the germline ends. The CDR3 runs 15 residues. The whole variable domain, remainder taken from reference TRBV18 and TRBJ2-3, is NAGVMQNPRHLVRRRGQEARLRCSPMKGHSHVYWYRQLPEEGLKFMVYLQKENIIDESGMPKERFSAEFPKEGPSILRIQQVVRGDSAAYFCASSPDYLSTDTQYFGPGTRLTVL.

The rearrangement joins TRBV19 to TRBJ1-1, with D perhaps TRBD1 (5 bases). Per germline, CDR1 LNHDA and CDR2 SQIVND (reference sequence). This CDR3 spans 14 amino acids. Trimming took off 7 bases at V and 2 bases at J, with 14 bases between the two ends. The CDR3 bases are TGTGCCAGTACTATGGGGCGGAGCAACACTGAAGCTTTCTTT. Encoded protein: CASTMGRSNTEAFF.

The gene calls are TRBV19 and TRBJ2-5, with 8 bases aligning to TRBD2. J lost 2 bases, V lost 5 bases, and 7 bases had no gene match. CDR3 length: 15 residues. Germline lookup yields CDR1 LNHDA and CDR2 SQIVND (reference sequence). The CDR3 DNA follows: TGTGCCAGTAGTGTAGTAGCGGGGCCTCAAGAGACCCAGTACTTC. This codes for CASSVVAGPQETQYF. Filled out from reference TRBV19 and TRBJ2-5, the complete variable domain reads DGGITQSPKYLFRKEGQNVTLSCEQNLNHDAMYWYRQDPGQGLRLIYYSQIVNDFQKGDIAEGYSVSREKKESFPLTVTSAQKNPTAFYLCASSVVAGPQETQYFGPGTRLLVL.

This sequence joins TRBV13 and TRBJ2-7, with D tentatively TRBD2 (6 bases). With 4 bases removed from V and 0 bases from J, the gap between germline ends came to 10 bases. The CDR3 spans 14 residues. CDR1 and CDR2 from the germline V gene are PRHDT and FYEKMQ (reference sequence). The CDR3, as DNA: TGTGCCAGCAGCTCCGGACTATCCTCCTACGAGCAGTACTTC. Translation gives CASSSGLSSYEQYF. The whole variable domain, remainder taken from reference TRBV13 and TRBJ2-7, is AAGVIQSPRHLIKEKRETATLKCYPIPRHDTVYWYQQGPGQDPQFLISFYEKMQSDKGSIPDRFSAQQFSDYHSELNMSSLELGDSALYFCASSSGLSSYEQYFGPGTRLTVT.

CDR3 bases: TGTGCCAGCAGCTTAACACGGGATTCCTACAATGAGCAGTTCTTC. Residues: CASSLTRDSYNEQFF. V usage is TRBV7-3 and J usage is TRBJ2-1, with a tentative D call TRBD2 (5 bases). This CDR3 comprises 15 residues. The germline V gene encodes CDR1 SGHTA and CDR2 FQGTGA. V lost 0 bases to trimming and J lost 1 base, with 7 bases between them.

The chain links TRBV9 to TRBJ2-3; D is possibly TRBD2 (6 bases). The CDR3 runs to 15 residues. Germline CDR1 SGDLS, CDR2 YYNGEE. Trimming left V 5 bases short and J 0 bases short, with 13 bases between. The CDR3 DNA follows: TGTGCCAGCAGTGAAAGCGGGCCTAGCACAGATACGCAGTATTTT. Its protein is CASSESGPSTDTQYF.

The rearrangement joins TRBV28 to TRBJ2-4; 8 bases map to TRBD1. The CDR3 has 15 amino acids. The J segment lost 2 bases and the V segment lost 8 bases, leaving 8 bases of the junction unmatched. The V gene's germline CDR1 is MDHEN and CDR2 SYDVKM. CDR3: CASCQGARTKNIQYF. The DNA of the CDR3 is TGTGCCAGCTGCCAGGGGGCGCGGACCAAAAACATTCAGTACTTC.

The chain has TRBV19 and TRBJ2-5, with D possibly TRBD2 on 5 matching bases. V was cut by 5 bases and J by 5 bases, with 12 bases left in between. Germline CDR1 reads LNHDA; CDR2 reads SQIVND (reference sequence). This CDR3 is built from 13 residues. The CDR3 DNA is TGTGCCAGTAGTTACGGGGTTGGGGAGACCCAGTACTTC. Protein product: CASSYGVGETQYF.

This chain joins TRBV2 and TRBJ2-5, with D possibly matching TRBD2 (5 bases). CDR1 and CDR2 from the germline V gene are SNHLY and FYNNEI. The ends were cut back, 2 bases at V and 5 bases at J, with 9 bases in the middle. CDR3 size: 13 residues. Here the CDR3 DNA reads TGTGCCAGCAGTGAAAATAGCGTGGAGACCCAGTACTTC. Residues: CASSENSVETQYF.

The chain uses TRBV30 and TRBJ1-2; the match to TRBD1 covers 11 bases. Trimming took 3 bases from V and 7 from J; bases not matched to a gene: 7. The CDR3 sequence is 14 residues long. Looked up from germline, CDR1 is GTSNPN and CDR2 is SVGIG (reference sequence). CDR3 residues: CAWRGFGQGAGYTF. CDR3 nucleotides: TGTGCCTGGAGGGGCTTCGGACAGGGGGCTGGCTACACCTTC.

A few counts support this clone. The chain employs TRBV5-1 and TRBJ1-2; possible D gene TRBD1, 6 bases. The V gene's germline CDR1 is SGHRS and CDR2 YFSETQ. Trimming left V 5 bases short and J 6 bases short, with 17 bases between. This CDR3 has 14 residues. CDR3: CASREWGTGHGYTF. Here the CDR3 DNA reads TGCGCCAGCAGGGAATGGGGTACAGGGCATGGCTACACCTTC.

This clone showed up just once. The V and J genes are TRBV9 and TRBJ2-3; TRBD2 is a possible D gene (6 bases). CDR3 length: 17 amino acids. Germline assignment: CDR1 SGDLS and CDR2 YYNGEE. Trimming left V 1 base short and J 1 base short, with 16 bases between. The CDR3 is CASSVSGGDLGTDTQYF. CDR3 bases: TGTGCCAGCAGCGTAAGTGGAGGGGACCTCGGCACAGATACGCAGTATTTT.

V and J are TRBV10-3 and TRBJ1-4; a possible D gene is TRBD1 (6 bases). The V and J ends lost 4 bases and 0 bases respectively, with 9 bases between them. Germline lookup yields CDR1 ENHRY and CDR2 SYGVKD. The CDR3 contains 15 residues. The CDR3 DNA reads TGTGCCATCAGTGGTGGGGGCTCAACTAATGAAAAACTGTTTTTT. Amino acid sequence: CAISGGGSTNEKLFF.

This chain joins TRBV21-1 and TRBJ2-3; the D call TRBD1 from the table was never checked on the DNA. TRBV21-1 is assigned pseudogene status. The CDR3 covers 18 residues. CDR3 in amino acids: CASSKVLRTGGCTDTQYF. DNA of the CDR3: TGTGCCAGCAGCAAAGTTCTTCGGACAGGGGGCTGCACAGATACGCAGTATTTT.

The V and J genes are TRBV7-9 and TRBJ2-7; TRBD1 matches at 10 bases. Germline V gene lookup returns CDR1 SEHNR and CDR2 FQNEAQ (reference sequence). The V and J ends lost 3 bases and 0 bases, in that order; junction bases with no gene match: 5. The CDR3 is 16 amino acids. CDR3 amino acids: CASSFPGTGDSYEQYF. CDR3 DNA: TGTGCCAGCAGCTTCCCCGGGACAGGGGACTCCTACGAGCAGTACTTC.

V is TRBV25-1 and J is TRBJ2-5, with 7 bases matching TRBD1. Germline values: CDR1 MGHDK, CDR2 SYGVNS. The CDR3 runs 15 residues. J lost 5 bases, V lost 3 bases, and 9 bases had no gene match. The CDR3 region has the DNA TGTGCCAGCAGTGATAGCGACAGGGAAGGGGAGACCCAGTACTTC. Translating gives CASSDSDREGETQYF. Using reference TRBV25-1 and TRBJ2-5 for the parts outside the CDR3, the full variable domain is EADIYQTPRYLVIGTGKKITLECSQTMGHDKMYWYQQDPGMELHLIHYSYGVNSTEKGDLSSESTVSRIRTEHFPLTLESARPSHTSQYLCASSDSDREGETQYFGPGTRLLVL.

This rearrangement joins TRBV25-1 to TRBJ1-1, with a tentative D call TRBD1 (6 bases). Between the trimmed V and J ends, which lost 7 bases and 4 bases, there was a span of 7 bases. This CDR3 is built from 11 residues. Looked up from germline, CDR1 is MGHDK and CDR2 is SYGVNS. Written as DNA, the CDR3 is TGTGCCAGCATCAGGGGCACTGAAGCTTTCTTT. Amino acid sequence: CASIRGTEAFF.

V usage is TRBV28 and J usage is TRBJ2-1, with a possible D match to TRBD1 (6 bases). CDR3 size: 15 residues. Germline CDR1 and CDR2: MDHEN and SYDVKM. Trimming removed 6 bases at V and 7 bases at J, with 19 bases between. In DNA form, the CDR3 reads TGTGCCAGCAGCCCGGGTCCCGGGACAAATAATGAGCAGTTCTTC. As protein: CASSPGPGTNNEQFF.